One and the same sample provided the 18 T cell receptor beta chains below, sequenced in a study of breast tumors, draining lymph nodes, adjacent tissues. TCRdb re-analysed the multiplex PCR reads in MiXCR, keeping a single row per CDR3 protein. The table has tens of thousands of distinct CDR3 sequences, 50% to 75% seen once. Source material: tumor-adjacent breast tissue. Source of these receptors: a female donor with breast cancer. Some clones in this sample may be carry-over from other donors' samples.

This clonotype qualifies as medium-sized. The chain carries TRBV7-2 and TRBJ1-5; D remains unclear. Germline values: CDR1 SGHTA, CDR2 FQGNSA. The V end lost 2 bases, the J end lost 0 bases, and 8 bases lay between the germline ends. There are 15 residues in the CDR3. The CDR3 nucleotides are TGTGCCAGCAGCTTAATCTTTAATAGCAATCAGCCCCAGCATTTT. Protein: CASSLIFNSNQPQHF. Based on the CDR3 plus reference TRBV7-2 and TRBJ1-5, the full variable domain is GAGVSQSPSNKVTEKGKDVELRCDPISGHTALYWYRQSLGQGLEFLIYFQGNSAPDKSGLPSDRFSAERTGGSVSTLTIQRTQQEDSAVYLCASSLIFNSNQPQHFGDGTRLSIL.

The V call is TRBV10-3, the J call TRBJ2-1; 8 nucleotides match TRBD1. This CDR3 is 16 amino acids long. The junction had 11 bases not matched to a gene; V was cut back by 2 bases and J by 8 bases. CDR1 is ENHRY, CDR2 SYGVKD, per germline. DNA of the CDR3: TGTGCCATCAGTGAGGAAGGGACAGGCGGATTCGATGAGCAGTTCTTC. This gives the protein CAISEEGTGGFDEQFF.

This clonotype is termed medium-sized (0.01 to 0.1%). V usage is TRBV12-3 or TRBV12-4 and J usage is TRBJ2-7; 9 bases agree with TRBD1. With V trimmed by 4 bases and J by 1 base, 8 bases remained unmatched. The CDR3 has 16 residues. The CDR3 region has the DNA TGTGCCAGCAGTTCACAAGGAGGGACAGGGTCCTACGAGCAGTACTTC. Amino acid sequence: CASSSQGGTGSYEQYF.

This clonotype showed up just once. The rearrangement joins TRBV7-2 to TRBJ1-6, with TRBD1 matching over 7 bases. V shed 6 bases, J shed 15 bases, and the junction held 17 bases outside the gene matches. Germline values: CDR1 SGHTA, CDR2 FQGNSA. The CDR3 totals 15 residues. DNA of the CDR3: TGTGCCAGCAGTCCAGTGGGCGGGACAGCTTCCCTCCTCCACTTT. Protein: CASSPVGGTASLLHF.

This chain joins TRBV4-3 and TRBJ2-3; 8 nucleotides align to TRBD2. Germline values: CDR1 LGHNA, CDR2 YSLEER. V trimming: 0 bases; J trimming: 2 bases; junction bases outside the gene matches: 7. This CDR3 is 17 amino acids long. This CDR3 is CASSQDLSGRPTDTQYF. The CDR3 DNA reads as TGCGCCAGCAGCCAAGATTTAAGCGGGAGACCCACAGATACGCAGTATTTT.

This clonotype was seen only a few times. This chain links TRBV20-1 with TRBJ2-3; D gene unclear. The V end lost 5 bases, the J end lost 0 bases, and 12 bases lay between the germline ends. The CDR3 is 14 amino acids. CDR1 and CDR2 from the germline V gene are DFQATT and SNEGSKA (reference sequence). The CDR3 nucleotides read TGCAGTGCTCGGGTCCGCTGGAGCACAGATACGCAGTATTTT. Amino acids: CSARVRWSTDTQYF.

The gene calls are TRBV11-2 and TRBJ1-2; no definite D call. Per germline, CDR1 SGHAT and CDR2 FQNNGV. This CDR3 has 15 residues. The V gene lost 5 bases and the J gene lost 1 base, with 14 bases spanning the gap. Written as DNA, the CDR3 is TGTGCCAGCAGCCAAGACCCGGACGATAACTATGGCTACACCTTC. Residues: CASSQDPDDNYGYTF.

This clonotype was counted at least ten times. J is TRBJ2-1 and V is TRBV18; D not certain. Looked up from germline, CDR1 is KGHSH and CDR2 is LQKENI. Trimming shortened V by 0 bases and J by 7 bases, and 4 bases separated the two germline ends. There are 12 residues in the CDR3. The CDR3 region has the DNA TGTGCCAGCTCACCACCCGGGAATGAGCAGTTCTTC. Its translation is CASSPPGNEQFF.

Of note for this clonotype: At one boundary the junction diverges from the germline segment, which might be a read error. The rearrangement joins TRBV9 to TRBJ1-2; D unclear. This CDR3 has 11 residues. Germline CDR1 reads SGDLS; CDR2 reads YYNGEE. The CDR3 reads CASSPSSGYPF. DNA of the CDR3: TGTGCCAGCAGCCCTAGTTCAGGCTACCCCTTC.

This clonotype was seen ten or more times. The rearrangement joins TRBV30 to TRBJ1-5, with TRBD1 matching 7 bases. The junction had 9 bases not matched to a gene; V was cut back by 4 bases and J by 0 bases. Germline-derived CDR1 and CDR2 are GTSNPN and SVGIG (reference sequence). The CDR3 runs to 16 residues. The DNA for the CDR3 is TGTGCCTGGAAGCCAGGGGGACTGTATAGCAATCAGCCCCAGCATTTT. Its translation is CAWKPGGLYSNQPQHF.

V and J are TRBV6-6 and TRBJ2-2, with TRBD2 matching over 13 bases. Germline trimming cut 6 bases from V and 5 bases from J; bases unmatched to any gene: 3. The CDR3 loop spans 15 amino acids. Germline V lookup: CDR1 MNHNY, CDR2 SVGAGI (reference sequence). The CDR3 DNA sequence: TGTGCCAGCAGCCGACTAGCGGGGGGTACCGGGGAGCTGTTTTTT. It encodes CASSRLAGGTGELFF.

This clonotype was seen ten or more times. The CDR3 nucleotides are TGTGCCAGCAGCCCAGGGACAGGGGGCGACCAAGAGACCCAGTACTTC. Its translation is CASSPGTGGDQETQYF. This rearrangement joins TRBV9 to TRBJ2-5; TRBD1 agrees at 12 bases. The V gene end was trimmed by 4 bases and the J gene end by 0 bases; junction bases not matched to a gene: 4. CDR3 size: 16 residues. The germline CDR1 and CDR2 sequences are SGDLS and YYNGEE.

The chain is built from TRBV10-3 and TRBJ1-4; unclear D gene. Germline loops: CDR1 ENHRY, CDR2 SYGVKD. CDR3 length: 10 amino acids. The V gene lost 3 bases and the J gene lost 7 bases, with 0 bases spanning the gap. The CDR3 sequence: CAISDEKLFF. CDR3 sequence (DNA): TGTGCCATCAGTGATGAAAAACTGTTTTTT.

This clonotype was counted a single time. This rearrangement joins TRBV7-3 to TRBJ2-1; 9 bases line up with TRBD2. The CDR3 covers 16 residues. J lost 5 bases, V lost 1 base, and 6 bases had no gene match. The germline V gene has CDR1 SGHTA and CDR2 FQGTGA. CDR3 sequence: CASSLIGAGGNNEQFF. DNA of the CDR3: TGTGCCAGCAGCTTAATTGGGGCGGGAGGGAACAATGAGCAGTTCTTC.

This clonotype was recorded once. This rearrangement joins TRBV18 to TRBJ2-7; D call uncertain. Trimming pared 3 bases from V and 4 bases from J, leaving 10 bases between. CDR3 length: 13 amino acids. Looked up from germline, CDR1 is KGHSH and CDR2 is LQKENI. The CDR3 DNA sequence: TGTGCCAGCTCACCTACCCAGGCGTACGAGCAGTACTTC. Translation: CASSPTQAYEQYF.

The J gene is TRBJ1-4, the V gene TRBV29-1; 12 positions match TRBD1. The CDR3 has 13 amino acids. J was trimmed by 10 bases and V by 6 bases; bases with no gene match: 6. Germline CDR1 reads SQVTM; CDR2 reads ANQGSEA. In DNA form, the CDR3 reads TGCAGCGTGGAGGGACAGGGGGCCGGAAAACTGTTTTTT. It is translated as CSVEGQGAGKLFF.

This clonotype was detected once. The chain is built from TRBV2 and TRBJ2-7; D possibly corresponds to TRBD2 (6 bases). The length of the CDR3 is 13 residues. Germline V gene data show CDR1 as SNHLY and CDR2 as FYNNEI. V was shortened by 5 bases and J by 0 bases, with 8 bases between the two germline ends. The CDR3 nucleotides read TGTGCCAGCAGTCCGACTAGCTCCTACGAGCAGTACTTC. It specifies CASSPTSSYEQYF.

This chain links TRBV5-1 with TRBJ2-7; D perhaps matches TRBD2 (5 bases). The germline V and J ends were trimmed by 4 bases and 3 bases, with 23 bases remaining between them. CDR1 and CDR2 (germline): SGHRS, YFSETQ. This CDR3 is 17 amino acids long. The CDR3 DNA follows: TGCGCCAGCAGCCTGGGTGACTACAGCGAAGAATTCTACGAGCAGTACTTC. It encodes CASSLGDYSEEFYEQYF.